The 17 T cell receptor beta chains listed next were all sequenced from one sample in a study of shared clonotypes between healthy human individuals. Method: immunoSEQ multiplex PCR; TCRdb's copy keeps in-frame clones and lacks some. The sample lists around 100,000 clones; roughly 70% were seen once. Input material: memory CD8+ T cells sorted from blood. Specified subset: CD45RO+ cells pooled with CCR7-negative TemRA cells. The receptors were sampled from a woman aged 25-40 years in good health.

The genes are TRBV5-8 and TRBJ2-7; 8 nucleotides match TRBD1. V lost 4 bases to trimming and J lost 2 bases; unmatched junction nucleotides: 14. The CDR3 covers 17 residues. Germline V gene sequence: CDR1 SGHTS, CDR2 YDEGEE. The CDR3 loop is CASSQVRDRLRTYEQYF. The CDR3 nucleotides read TGTGCCAGCAGCCAAGTCCGGGACAGGTTAAGGACCTACGAGCAGTACTTC.

CDR3 DNA: TGTGCCAGCAGCTTCGGGGGAGTCACCTACGAGCAGTACTTC. Protein product: CASSFGGVTYEQYF. The chain employs TRBV11-2 and TRBJ2-7, with a weak D call TRBD2 (6 bases). The CDR3 is 14 amino acids. Looked up from germline, CDR1 is SGHAT and CDR2 is FQNNGV. With 3 bases removed from V and 2 bases from J, the gap between germline ends came to 11 bases.

The chain recombines TRBV14 with TRBJ2-7; 10 nucleotides line up with TRBD1. CDR3 length: 14 amino acids. The germline CDR1 and CDR2 sequences are SGHDN and FVKESK. The J segment lost 3 bases and the V segment lost 4 bases, leaving 3 bases of the junction unmatched. The CDR3 region is CASSLWTGGYEQYF. The CDR3 coding sequence is TGTGCCAGCAGCCTCTGGACAGGGGGCTACGAGCAGTACTTC.

The CDR3 here is CASSLSRPEQFF. The CDR3 DNA reads TGTGCCAGCAGCCTTAGCCGCCCTGAGCAGTTCTTC. V is TRBV7-9 and J is TRBJ2-1; D is undetermined. CDR1 and CDR2 (germline): SEHNR, FQNEAQ (reference sequence). This CDR3 comprises 12 residues. Between the trimmed V and J ends, which lost 5 bases and 9 bases, there was a span of 11 bases.

As concerns this clone: Given a much more abundant clone one base away, this may be a read error. This chain connects TRBV25-1 to TRBJ2-3; 10 nucleotides line up with TRBD2. The CDR3 contains 17 residues. CDR1 and CDR2 from the germline V gene are MGHDK and SYGVNS. The CDR3 region is CASSGRTSGLHTGTQYF. Here the CDR3 DNA reads TGTGCCAGCAGTGGACGGACTAGCGGACTCCACACAGGTACGCAGTATTTT.

Concerning this clone itself: Other DNA variants within this sample encode the same CDR3. V is TRBV4-1 and J is TRBJ2-7; D call uncertain. The CDR3 loop spans 14 amino acids. V gave up 2 bases and J gave up 1 base, with 9 bases separating them. Germline lookup yields CDR1 MGHRA and CDR2 YSYEKL. The CDR3 loop reads CASSQLVGSYEQYF. The CDR3 region has the DNA TGCGCCAGCAGCCAATTGGTGGGATCCTACGAGCAGTACTTC.

The chain links TRBV2 to TRBJ1-1; D is ambiguous. Trimming took 7 bases from V and 3 from J, leaving 9 bases between them. CDR3 size: 12 residues. The V gene's germline CDR1 is SNHLY and CDR2 FYNNEI. The CDR3: CASIAYYTEAFF. In nucleotides, the CDR3 is TGTGCCAGCATCGCCTACTACACTGAAGCTTTCTTT.

The chain recombines TRBV10-3 with TRBJ2-3, with D perhaps matching TRBD1 or TRBD2 (5 bases each). V was shortened by 0 bases and J by 4 bases, with 14 bases between the two germline ends. The CDR3 is made up of 16 amino acids. Germline CDR1 ENHRY, CDR2 SYGVKD. The CDR3 DNA is TGTGCCATCAGTGAGTCGATTGGGACGGAGGCAGATACGCAGTATTTT. Translated: CAISESIGTEADTQYF.

The chain links TRBV7-9 to TRBJ2-1; 8 nucleotides align to TRBD2. CDR1 and CDR2 from the germline V gene are SEHNR and FQNEAQ (reference sequence). The CDR3 has 15 amino acids. J gave up 3 bases and V 6 bases, and 7 bases lay outside the gene matches. The CDR3 sequence: CASSAPSGLYNEQFF. The CDR3 bases are TGTGCCAGCAGTGCCCCTAGCGGGCTCTACAATGAGCAGTTCTTC.

This chain joins TRBV21-1 and TRBJ1-5; no DNA check was done on the table's D call, TRBD1. TRBV21-1 is a pseudogene segment. The CDR3 extends over 16 amino acids. CDR3 sequence: CASSPRRQGPIPPQHF. The CDR3 DNA sequence: TGTGCCAGCAGCCCCCGCCGGCAGGGGCCTATTCCCCCCCAGCATTTT.

This clone has just a few counts. The CDR3: CASSEAAGTGGNEQFF. The CDR3, as DNA: TGTGCCAGCAGTGAAGCGGCTGGGACAGGTGGCAATGAGCAGTTCTTC. The rearrangement joins TRBV6-1 to TRBJ2-1; 8 bases are shared with TRBD1. With 0 bases clipped from V and 6 bases from J, the junction kept 7 bases outside the gene matches. Germline CDR1 and CDR2: MNHNS and SASEGT. The CDR3 runs 16 residues.

J is TRBJ2-1 and V is TRBV2; no clear D. CDR3 length: 17 amino acids. In germline, CDR1 is SNHLY, CDR2 FYNNEI. V lost 11 bases, J lost 3 bases, and 26 bases lay in between. The CDR3 DNA is TGTGCCGTCTGGTGGCAAGGGTCTTGGGAAGGCTACAATGAGCAGTTCTTC. Its translation: CAVWWQGSWEGYNEQFF.

The chain links TRBV9 to TRBJ1-2, with D uncertain. V lost 0 bases and J lost 4, with 13 bases in between. Germline CDR1 reads SGDLS; CDR2 reads YYNGEE. The CDR3 has 15 amino acids. The CDR3 protein is CASSVVSAASYGYTF. The CDR3 region has the DNA TGTGCCAGCAGCGTAGTTTCGGCAGCCTCCTATGGCTACACCTTC.

This clone was counted only a few times. This chain connects TRBV28 to TRBJ1-1; no clear D. Germline assignment: CDR1 MDHEN and CDR2 SYDVKM. This CDR3 region has 12 residues. The germline V and J ends were trimmed by 1 base and 7 bases, with 7 bases remaining between them. The CDR3 loop reads CASSLLAYEAFF. CDR3 DNA: TGTGCCAGCAGTTTATTGGCGTATGAAGCTTTCTTT.

In this sample, this clone turned up once. The chain uses TRBV4-1 and TRBJ1-4; 7 positions match TRBD1. V shed 0 bases and J 6 bases; nucleotides not matched to a gene: 16. Germline CDR1 and CDR2: MGHRA and YSYEKL. The CDR3 covers 19 residues. The CDR3 DNA is TGCGCCAGCAGCCAAGATGACCAGATCTACGGGACAGAAGATGAAAAACTGTTTTTT. Amino acids: CASSQDDQIYGTEDEKLFF.

The rearrangement joins TRBV25-1 to TRBJ2-5, with 8 bases fitting TRBD2. After removal of 3 bases from V and 5 bases from J, the junction contained 8 bases not matched to a gene. This CDR3 region has 15 residues. The germline CDR1 and CDR2 sequences are MGHDK and SYGVNS. The CDR3 sequence: CASSDRTSRVETQYF. The CDR3 DNA is TGTGCCAGCAGTGACCGGACTAGCCGGGTGGAGACCCAGTACTTC.

The rearrangement links TRBV9 to TRBJ2-1, with TRBD2 identical over 9 bases. The V gene's germline CDR1 is SGDLS and CDR2 YYNGEE. The length of the CDR3 is 17 residues. With V trimmed by 7 bases and J by 0 bases, 11 bases remained unmatched. CDR3 in amino acids: CASGRRLAGASYNEQFF. The CDR3, as DNA: TGTGCCAGCGGACGACGGTTAGCGGGAGCCTCCTACAATGAGCAGTTCTTC. The complete variable domain, with remaining parts taken from reference TRBV9 and TRBJ2-1, reads DSGVTQTPKHLITATGQRVTLRCSPRSGDLSVYWYQQSLDQGLQFLIQYYNGEERAKGNILERFSAQQFPDLHSELNLSSLELGDSALYFCASGRRLAGASYNEQFFGPGTRLTVL.